The entry that follows covers one TCR beta chain sequence. Its matching antigen is unknown. This specimen belongs to a study of T cell repertoires in cytomegalovirus infection. MiXCR was run by TCRdb on the reads, yielding one entry per CDR3 protein. The top ten clones hold about 20% of a sample with hundreds of thousands of distinct CDR3 sequences, around 32% of them seen once. The V end was cut by 6 bases, the J end by 13 bases, with 19 bases between. The germline gives CDR1 DFQATT, CDR2 SNEGSKA (reference sequence). CDR3 length: 12 residues. This material consisted of cultured PBMCs, taken from culture after CMV antigen stimulation. This chain joins TRBV20-1 and TRBJ2-4; a possible D gene is TRBD1 (7 bases). This clonotype was obtained from a human donor in good health (CMV status not recorded). Some clones in this sample may be carry-over from other donors' samples. In DNA form, the CDR3 reads TGCAGTGCCCCCCGGTGGCAGGGGGGACAGTACTTC. Translating it yields CSAPRWQGGQYF.